Following are 15 T cell receptor beta chains from one sample sequenced in a study of early stage breast cancer tumors. Sequenced by immunoSEQ multiplex PCR; TCRdb stores in-frame clones only, minus some. This table has around 71,000 clones, 65% to 85% appearing once. Sequences were obtained from blood. The receptors were sampled from a person in their 60s with breast cancer.

This clone came up a few times. The V and J genes are TRBV7-9 and TRBJ2-7, with TRBD2 matching over 8 bases. Germline loops: CDR1 SEHNR, CDR2 FQNEAQ (reference sequence). This CDR3 has 16 amino acids. V lost 7 bases, J lost 1 base, and 12 bases stayed unmatched. The CDR3 sequence is CASTRSTSGKSYEQYF. As DNA, the CDR3 is TGTGCCAGCACCAGATCCACTAGCGGTAAGTCCTACGAGCAGTACTTC.

The V gene is TRBV6-5, the J gene TRBJ1-2; unclear D gene. Germline V lookup: CDR1 MNHEY, CDR2 SVGAGI. This CDR3 comprises 12 residues. Between the trimmed V and J ends, which lost 4 bases and 5 bases, there was a span of 8 bases. CDR3 amino acids: CASSFAAYGYTF. The CDR3 coding sequence is TGTGCCAGCAGTTTCGCAGCGTATGGCTACACCTTC.

This chain links TRBV12-5 with TRBJ2-5; tentatively, D is TRBD2 (5 bases). The CDR3 runs to 14 residues. CDR1 and CDR2 from the germline V gene are LGHNT and FRNRAP. The V and J ends lost 4 bases and 4 bases respectively, with 13 bases between them. The CDR3 sequence is CASGSRTAGETQYF. The CDR3 bases are TGTGCTAGTGGTTCCCGGACGGCGGGAGAGACCCAGTACTTC. The full variable domain, its missing parts supplied by reference TRBV12-5 and TRBJ2-5, is DARVTQTPRHKVTEMGQEVTMRCQPILGHNTVFWYRQTMMQGLELLAYFRNRAPLDDSGMPKDRFSAEMPDATLATLKIQPSEPRDSAVYFCASGSRTAGETQYFGPGTRLLVL.

The chain has TRBV28 and TRBJ1-5; maybe TRBD1 (5 bases). The CDR3 runs 16 residues. CDR1 and CDR2 from the germline V gene are MDHEN and SYDVKM. V dropped 6 bases and J dropped 0 bases, with 15 bases sitting between them. The CDR3 is CASRQGTVYSNQPQHF. The CDR3 bases are TGTGCCAGCAGGCAAGGGACCGTTTATAGCAATCAGCCCCAGCATTTT.

This chain joins TRBV7-9 and TRBJ2-4; the D gene is possibly TRBD2 (6 bases). Germline V CDR1 and CDR2: SEHNR, FQNEAQ (reference sequence). Trimming shortened V by 8 bases and J by 3 bases, and 14 bases separated the two germline ends. CDR3 length: 14 amino acids. For the CDR3, the DNA is TGTGCCAGCTCGGGGGTGGGCAACAAAAACATTCAGTACTTC. It encodes CASSGVGNKNIQYF.

The V call is TRBV10-3, the J call TRBJ1-4; 9 bases are a match to TRBD1. Germline CDR1 and CDR2: ENHRY and SYGVKD. Losses at the gene ends were 10 bases for V and 4 bases for J; bases not matched to a gene: 4. This CDR3 comprises 13 residues. CDR3 sequence (DNA): TGTGCCACCCGGGACAGGGATAATGAAAAACTGTTTTTT. Protein sequence: CATRDRDNEKLFF.

The chain carries TRBV7-2 and TRBJ2-7; TRBD2 aligns across 8 bases. Unmatched junction bases numbered 5, after V lost 5 bases and J lost 2 bases. CDR3 length equals 14 residues. CDR1 SGHTA and CDR2 FQGNSA come from the germline V gene. The CDR3 reads CASSRLATTYEQYF. The CDR3 DNA is TGTGCCAGCAGCCGACTAGCGACAACCTACGAGCAGTACTTC.

This clone was seen once. The chain couples TRBV29-1 to TRBJ2-1, with 10 bases identical to TRBD1. In germline, CDR1 is SQVTM, CDR2 ANQGSEA. CDR3 size: 14 residues. V lost 6 bases and J lost 1; bases outside the gene matches: 3. Here the CDR3 DNA reads TGCAGCGTAGTGGACAGGGGGTCCTACAATGAGCAGTTCTTC. Protein: CSVVDRGSYNEQFF.

The CDR3 region has the DNA TGTGCCAGCAGCGTAGGAGGCTCCTCCTACGAGCAGTACTTC. Amino acids: CASSVGGSSYEQYF. The chain carries TRBV9 and TRBJ2-7, with D unclear. Trimming shortened V by 0 bases and J by 0 bases, and 7 bases separated the two germline ends. The CDR3 spans 14 residues. Germline V lookup: CDR1 SGDLS, CDR2 YYNGEE.

This clone was counted once. V and J are TRBV19 and TRBJ2-7; D possibly corresponds to TRBD1 (6 bases). CDR1 is LNHDA, CDR2 SQIVND, per germline (reference sequence). The CDR3 contains 14 residues. The V end was cut by 3 bases, the J end by 2 bases, with 11 bases between. The CDR3 coding sequence is TGTGCCAGTAGTATGAGGCAGGGGACCTACGAGCAGTACTTC. It specifies CASSMRQGTYEQYF.

The chain is built from TRBV5-1 and TRBJ1-5; TRBD1 matches at 8 bases. The CDR3 loop spans 13 amino acids. V dropped 4 bases and J dropped 5; count of bases not matched to a gene: 2. Germline V gene data show CDR1 as SGHRS and CDR2 as YFSETQ. In nucleotides, the CDR3 is TGCGCCAGCAGCCAGGACAGGGATCAGCCCCAGCATTTT. It encodes CASSQDRDQPQHF.

This sequence joins TRBV5-1 and TRBJ2-5; 8 nucleotides line up with TRBD1. The CDR3 totals 15 residues. The V gene end was trimmed by 0 bases and the J gene end by 5 bases; junction bases not matched to a gene: 6. Germline V CDR1 and CDR2: SGHRS, YFSETQ. The CDR3 loop is CASSLEARGLETQYF. In DNA, the CDR3 is TGCGCCAGCAGCTTGGAGGCCAGGGGGCTGGAGACCCAGTACTTC.

The count of this clone is one. The chain uses TRBV6-4 and TRBJ2-3; D unclear. V was trimmed by 3 bases and J by 0 bases, leaving 7 bases between them. CDR3 size: 14 residues. Per the germline V gene, CDR1 is MRHNA and CDR2 is SNTAGT. CDR3 nucleotide sequence: TGTGCCAGCAGTGAAGTCGGTAGCACAGATACGCAGTATTTT. This encodes CASSEVGSTDTQYF.

CDR3 amino acids: CASSLDGGTNEKLFF. The CDR3 nucleotides are TGTGCCAGCAGCTTAGATGGCGGAACTAATGAAAAACTGTTTTTT. The J gene is TRBJ1-4, the V gene TRBV7-9; D is undetermined. V dropped 1 base and J dropped 1 base, with 7 bases sitting between them. Germline CDR1 reads SEHNR; CDR2 reads FQNEAQ (reference sequence). CDR3 length: 15 amino acids. The variable domain in full, completed from reference TRBV7-9 and TRBJ1-4, reads DTGVSQNPRHKITKRGQNVTFRCDPISEHNRLYWYRQTLGQGPEFLTYFQNEAQLEKSRLLSDRFSAERPKGSFSTLEIQRTEQGDSAMYLCASSLDGGTNEKLFFGSGTQLSVL.

This chain joins TRBV19 and TRBJ1-1; TRBD1 aligns across 8 bases. The J segment lost 3 bases and the V segment lost 5 bases, leaving 5 bases of the junction unmatched. Germline CDR1 reads LNHDA; CDR2 reads SQIVND (reference sequence). The CDR3 is made up of 14 amino acids. The CDR3 here is CASSVQGGDTEAFF. The CDR3 DNA reads TGTGCCAGTAGTGTACAGGGGGGGGACACTGAAGCTTTCTTT.